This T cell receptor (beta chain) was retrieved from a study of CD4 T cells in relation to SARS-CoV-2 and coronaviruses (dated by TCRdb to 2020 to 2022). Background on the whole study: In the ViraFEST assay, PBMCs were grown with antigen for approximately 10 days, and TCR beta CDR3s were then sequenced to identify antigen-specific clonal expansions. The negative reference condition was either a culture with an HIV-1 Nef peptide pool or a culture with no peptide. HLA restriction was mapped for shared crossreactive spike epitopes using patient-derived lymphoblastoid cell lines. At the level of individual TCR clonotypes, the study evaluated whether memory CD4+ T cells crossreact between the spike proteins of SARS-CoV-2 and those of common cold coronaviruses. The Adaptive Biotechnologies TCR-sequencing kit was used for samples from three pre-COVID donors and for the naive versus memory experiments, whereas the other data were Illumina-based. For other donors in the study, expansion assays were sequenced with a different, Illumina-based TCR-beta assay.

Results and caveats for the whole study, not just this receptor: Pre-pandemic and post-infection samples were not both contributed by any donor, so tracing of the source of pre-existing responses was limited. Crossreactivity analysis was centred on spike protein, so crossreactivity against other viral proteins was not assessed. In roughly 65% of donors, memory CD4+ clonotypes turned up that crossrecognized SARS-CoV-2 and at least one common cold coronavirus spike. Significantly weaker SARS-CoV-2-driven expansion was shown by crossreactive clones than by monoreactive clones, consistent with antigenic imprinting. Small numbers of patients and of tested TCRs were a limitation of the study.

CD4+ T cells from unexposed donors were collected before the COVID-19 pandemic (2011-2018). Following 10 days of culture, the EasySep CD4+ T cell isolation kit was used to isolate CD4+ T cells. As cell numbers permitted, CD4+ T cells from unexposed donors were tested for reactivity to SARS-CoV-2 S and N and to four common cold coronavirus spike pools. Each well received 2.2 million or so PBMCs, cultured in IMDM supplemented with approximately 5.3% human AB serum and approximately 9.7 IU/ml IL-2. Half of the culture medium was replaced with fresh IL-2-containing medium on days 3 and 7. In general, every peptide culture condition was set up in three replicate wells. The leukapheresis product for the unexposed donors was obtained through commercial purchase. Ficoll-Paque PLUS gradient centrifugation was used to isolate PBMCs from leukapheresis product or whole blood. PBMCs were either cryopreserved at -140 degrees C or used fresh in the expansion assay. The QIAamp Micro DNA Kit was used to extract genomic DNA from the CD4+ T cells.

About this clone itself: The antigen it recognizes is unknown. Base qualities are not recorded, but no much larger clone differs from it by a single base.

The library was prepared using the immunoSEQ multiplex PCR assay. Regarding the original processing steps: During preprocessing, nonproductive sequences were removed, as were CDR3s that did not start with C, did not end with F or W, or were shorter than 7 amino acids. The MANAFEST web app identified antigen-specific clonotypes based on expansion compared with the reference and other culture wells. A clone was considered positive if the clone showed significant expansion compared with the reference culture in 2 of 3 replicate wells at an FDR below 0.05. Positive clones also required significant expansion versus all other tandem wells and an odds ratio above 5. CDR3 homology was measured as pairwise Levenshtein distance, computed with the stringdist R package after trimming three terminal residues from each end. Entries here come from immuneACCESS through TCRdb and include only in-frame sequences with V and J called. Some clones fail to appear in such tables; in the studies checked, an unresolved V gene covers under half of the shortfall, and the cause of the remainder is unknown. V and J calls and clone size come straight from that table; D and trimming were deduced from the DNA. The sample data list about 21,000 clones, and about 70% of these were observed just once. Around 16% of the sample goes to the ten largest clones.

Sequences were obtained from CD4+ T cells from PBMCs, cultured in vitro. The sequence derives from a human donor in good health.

The sequenced DNA is TGTGCCAGCAGCTTGGCCTTGTACACTGAAGCTTTCTTT. This translates into CASSLALYTEAFF. The receptor chain draws on TRBV5-8 and TRBJ1-1; the D gene identity is not certain. CDR1 and CDR2, per the germline V gene, are SGHTS and YDEGEE. The junction shows trimming of 0 bases on V and 3 bases on J, plus 6 bases between the germline ends. The CDR3 goes from the cysteine to the phenylalanine over 13 residues. Only the CDR3 DNA stays, 39 bases, in frame from base 1.